In this sample, the clone carrying this TCR beta chain turned up a few times. The CDR3 has 15 residues. V shed 5 bases and J 5 bases; nucleotides not matched to a gene: 8. Germline values: CDR1 KGHSH, CDR2 LQKENI. The sample belongs to a study of tissue T cells after allogeneic stem cell transplantation. The repertoire was sequenced with immunoSEQ multiplex PCR; TCRdb's copy has only in-frame clones and lacks some. This sample carries approximately 9,700 clones, around 64% of them seen once, and the ten largest clones take roughly 10%. This chain connects TRBV18 to TRBJ2-3, with TRBD1 identical over 9 bases. This receptor was taken from a woman aged 18-55 years with breast cancer. The sample was tissue from the ileum, taken at autopsy. CDR3 residues: CASSSTGGGQDTQYF. Here the CDR3 DNA reads TGTGCCAGCTCATCTACAGGGGGCGGACAAGATACGCAGTATTTT. The variable domain in full, completed from reference TRBV18 and TRBJ2-3, reads NAGVMQNPRHLVRRRGQEARLRCSPMKGHSHVYWYRQLPEEGLKFMVYLQKENIIDESGMPKERFSAEFPKEGPSILRIQQVVRGDSAAYFCASSSTGGGQDTQYFGPGTRLTVL.